The clone carrying this T cell receptor (beta chain) occurred a few times. Its matching antigen is unknown. The CDR3 sequence is 15 residues long. Per the germline V gene, CDR1 is SNHLY and CDR2 is FYNNEI. V shed 6 bases, J shed 5 bases, and the junction held 12 bases outside the gene matches. These data come from a study of cytomegalovirus exposure and HLA in healthy donors. For the study at large: Tens of millions of unique TCRs from HLA-typed donors were held in an early release of data. Whole-study results and caveats: The majority of TCR sequences were rare, yet some public TCRs appeared in many donors.

Researchers ran the PCR with 60 Vbeta and 13 Jbeta primers. Only in-frame clones appear in the TCRdb table, and some are missing; sequencing was by immunoSEQ multiplex PCR. This sample yields some 65,000 clones, of which just over 65% are seen a single time; approximately 11% belongs to the top ten. Though nominally healthy at sampling, donors likely had unrecorded immune exposures. This chain links TRBV2 with TRBJ1-1; 7 bases agree with TRBD1. The sample was PBMCs. The clonotype comes from a woman in her 30s in good health and CMV-seronegative. CDR3 bases: TGTGCCAGCAGAGTTGACAGGGTTTCGAATACTGAAGCTTTCTTT. Protein sequence: CASRVDRVSNTEAFF.